This TCR beta chain was captured by sequencing in a study of CD8+ T cells in alopecia areata. The study's findings and limits: Tofacitinib significantly brought down scalp clonality and expanded CD8+ clones among top 100.

This CDR3 contains 15 residues. The V and J ends lost 0 bases and 3 bases, in that order; junction bases with no gene match: 5. Germline CDR1 reads SGHRS; CDR2 reads YFSETQ. Comments on this clone: No antigen is known for it.

RNA was extracted and reverse transcribed into cDNA as the sequencing template. Measured with immunoSEQ multiplex PCR; TCRdb has only the in-frame clones, and not every one. The sample has tens of thousands of clones, just over 45% seen once. Treatment denoted: oral pan-JAK inhibitor, 5-10 mg twice daily. Lesional scalp tissue (obtained by punch biopsy) and peripheral blood were collected from alopecia areata patients. The rearrangement uses TRBV5-1 and TRBJ2-7; TRBD2 agrees at 8 bases. The sample here was CD8+ T cells sorted from blood, taken at approximately week 36, from a patient treated with tofacitinib. The clonotype originates from a human donor with alopecia areata. CDR3 coding DNA: TGCGCCAGCAGCTTGGCCGGGGGGGAAGTCTACGAGCAGTACTTC. Protein sequence: CASSLAGGEVYEQYF.